These T cell receptor beta chains were read from a single sample in a study of multiple sclerosis patients with progressive multifocal leukoencephalopathy. Some clones are missing from TCRdb's copy, which holds only in-frame ones; the method was immunoSEQ multiplex PCR. Seen here are tens of thousands of clones, about 85% observed once, and the top ten hold roughly 12%. Sequenced material: PBMCs, taken from a patient treated with natalizumab. Receptors originate from a woman in her twenties or thirties with progressive multifocal leukoencephalopathy. Both conserved end residues are part of each CDR3. D genes are given only for firm matches. Some rows have no size entry. The others give once, few or many, or a class for an expanded clone.

D gene	V gene	J gene	clone size	CDR3 protein	CDR3 DNA
TRBD1	TRBV7-9	TRBJ2-3	NA	CASSPGTVSTDTQYF	TGTGCCAGCAGCCCCGGGACAGTCAGCACAGATACGCAGTATTTT
NA	TRBV7-9	TRBJ2-7	few	CASSSRDIGSYEQYF	TGTGCCAGCAGCTCCCGGGACATAGGATCCTACGAGCAGTACTTC
NA	TRBV27	TRBJ2-7	NA	CASSPSLGPNGYEQYF	TGTGCCAGCAGTCCCTCCCTCGGACCCAACGGCTACGAGCAGTACTTC
NA	TRBV27	TRBJ2-2	once	CASSSPRNTGELFF	TGTGCCAGCAGTTCCCCCCGAAACACCGGGGAGCTGTTTTTT
NA	TRBV2	TRBJ2-2	NA	CASGGYLTGELFF	TGTGCCAGCGGAGGTTACCTCACCGGGGAGCTGTTTTTT
TRBD2	TRBV18	TRBJ2-3	NA	CASSPFSGGYTDTQYF	TGTGCCAGCTCACCTTTTAGCGGGGGGTACACAGATACGCAGTATTTT
NA	TRBV7-2	TRBJ2-7	NA	CASSDPGAESSYEQYF	TGTGCCAGCAGCGACCCCGGGGCAGAGAGCTCCTACGAGCAGTACTTC
NA	TRBV11-2	TRBJ2-7	NA	CASSPQSSSAKQYF	TGTGCCAGCAGCCCCCAGTCTAGCTCCGCCAAGCAGTACTTC
TRBD2	TRBV5-1	TRBJ2-3	few	CASRDLAGGLSGDTQYF	TGCGCCAGCAGAGACTTAGCGGGAGGCCTCTCCGGGGATACGCAGTATTTT
NA	TRBV5-4	TRBJ1-1	NA	CASSLGGRNTEAFF	TGTGCCAGCAGCTTGGGGGGGAGGAACACTGAAGCTTTCTTT
TRBD2	TRBV5-1	TRBJ2-2	NA	CASCLGLAGGTGELFF	TGCGCCAGCTGCCTTGGACTAGCGGGAGGCACCGGGGAGCTGTTTTTT
TRBD1	TRBV19	TRBJ2-7	NA	CASSDTGAPSYEQYF	TGTGCCAGTAGCGACACAGGGGCCCCATCCTACGAGCAGTACTTC
NA	TRBV9	TRBJ1-2	NA	CASSLRGTANYGYTF	TGTGCCAGCAGCCTCCGGGGAACAGCTAACTATGGCTACACCTTC
NA	TRBV5-6	TRBJ2-5	few	CASSPPSGRGQETQYF	TGTGCCAGCAGCCCGCCCTCTGGGCGGGGTCAAGAGACCCAGTACTTC
NA	TRBV5-1	TRBJ2-5	once	CASSLSGGRQETQYF	TGCGCCAGCAGCTTGTCCGGGGGCCGCCAAGAGACCCAGTACTTC